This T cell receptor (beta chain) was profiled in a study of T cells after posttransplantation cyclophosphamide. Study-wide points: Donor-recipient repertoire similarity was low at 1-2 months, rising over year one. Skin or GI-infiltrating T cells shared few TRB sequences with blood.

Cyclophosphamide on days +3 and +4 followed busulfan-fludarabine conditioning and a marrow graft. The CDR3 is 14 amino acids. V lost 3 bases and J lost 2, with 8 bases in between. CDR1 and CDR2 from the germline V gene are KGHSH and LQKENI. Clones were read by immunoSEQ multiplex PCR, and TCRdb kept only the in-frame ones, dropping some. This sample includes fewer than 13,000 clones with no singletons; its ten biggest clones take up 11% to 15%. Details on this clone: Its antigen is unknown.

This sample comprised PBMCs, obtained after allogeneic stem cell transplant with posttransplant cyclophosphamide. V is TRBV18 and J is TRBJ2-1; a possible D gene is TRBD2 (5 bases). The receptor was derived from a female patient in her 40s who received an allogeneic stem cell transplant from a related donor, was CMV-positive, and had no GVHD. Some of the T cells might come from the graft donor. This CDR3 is CASSPRGTYNEQFF. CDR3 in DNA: TGTGCCAGCTCACCCCGAGGGACCTACAATGAGCAGTTCTTC.